The next 27 T cell receptor beta chains were all read from a single sample in a study of cytomegalovirus exposure and HLA in healthy donors. The PCR made use of 60 Vbeta and 13 Jbeta primers. The method was immunoSEQ multiplex PCR; TCRdb's version includes in-frame clones alone and lacks a portion of them. The sample yields 150,000 to 200,000 clones, about 80% seen once. Input material: PBMCs. The receptor source for this set is a woman aged 35 to 49 in good health and CMV-seronegative.

The V call is TRBV9, the J call TRBJ2-7; D unclear. Trimming cost V 4 bases and J 6 bases, with 14 bases left between them. The germline gives CDR1 SGDLS, CDR2 YYNGEE. This CDR3 is built from 13 residues. The CDR3 protein is CASSPRGLVEQYF. The CDR3 bases are TGTGCCAGCAGCCCGCGAGGTTTGGTCGAGCAGTACTTC.

The chain joins TRBV5-4 to TRBJ1-4, with D possibly being TRBD1 (6 bases). This CDR3 has 16 residues. The ends were cut back, 3 bases at V and 3 bases at J, with 15 bases in the middle. Germline values: CDR1 SGHNT, CDR2 YYREEE (reference sequence). The CDR3 protein is CASSSRTDSANEKLFF. The CDR3 bases are TGTGCCAGCAGCTCGCGAACGGACAGCGCTAATGAAAAACTGTTTTTT. Full variable domain (missing parts from reference TRBV5-4 and TRBJ1-4): ETGVTQSPTHLIKTRGQQVTLRCSSQSGHNTVSWYQQALGQGPQFIFQYYREEENGRGNFPPRFSGLQFPNYSSELNVNALELDDSALYLCASSSRTDSANEKLFFGSGTQLSVL.

This chain uses TRBV4-3 with TRBJ1-1; no definite D call. CDR1 LGHNA and CDR2 YSLEER come from the germline V gene. V was clipped by 1 base and J by 14 bases, with 17 bases between them. This CDR3 is 13 amino acids long. For the CDR3, the DNA is TGCGCCAGCAGCCAAGTGGGAGGCGGCGGTTTGTTCTTT. As protein: CASSQVGGGGLFF.

J is TRBJ1-2 and V is TRBV7-9; D gene uncertain. Germline V gene sequence: CDR1 SEHNR, CDR2 FQNEAQ (reference sequence). V lost 5 bases to trimming and J lost 0 bases, with 13 bases between them. The CDR3 extends over 15 amino acids. CDR3 coding DNA: TGTGCCAGCAGCCCCGCACGTTTAGCTAACTATGGCTACACCTTC. Encoded protein: CASSPARLANYGYTF.

CDR3 sequence reads: CAWRGAVVDSPLHF. CDR3 nucleotides: TGTGCCTGGAGAGGGGCGGTAGTTGATTCACCCCTCCACTTT. The chain carries TRBV30 and TRBJ1-6; maybe TRBD1 (5 bases). Germline V gene lookup returns CDR1 GTSNPN and CDR2 SVGIG (reference sequence). This CDR3 contains 14 residues. The ends were cut back, 3 bases at V and 8 bases at J, with 14 bases in the middle.

This clone was counted between two and nine times. The J gene is TRBJ1-5, the V gene TRBV4-1; the match to TRBD1 covers 8 bases. The CDR3 covers 15 residues. Unmatched junction bases numbered 4, after V lost 0 bases and J lost 6 bases. Germline V gives CDR1 MGHRA, CDR2 YSYEKL. The CDR3 sequence: CASSQEATGGQPQHF. For the CDR3, the DNA is TGCGCCAGCAGCCAAGAGGCCACAGGGGGTCAGCCCCAGCATTTT.

This chain links TRBV5-1 with TRBJ1-3, with a tentative D call TRBD1 (6 bases). V lost 4 bases, J lost 2 bases, and 16 bases lay in between. Germline values: CDR1 SGHRS, CDR2 YFSETQ. The CDR3 loop spans 16 amino acids. Written as DNA, the CDR3 is TGCGCCAGCAGCCGCGAGGGCGCAGGGGCTGGAAACACCATATATTTT. Amino acids: CASSREGAGAGNTIYF.

This clone was detected once. Compared with germline, one end of the junction differs, possibly owing to a read error. The rearrangement links TRBV7-9 to TRBJ1-1; the D gene is possibly TRBD1 (6 bases). This CDR3 comprises 15 residues. The germline gives CDR1 SEHNR, CDR2 FQNEAQ (reference sequence). This chain's CDR3 is CSSSLVTGPNTEAFF. The CDR3 DNA reads as TGTTCCAGCAGCTTGGTAACAGGGCCTAACACTGAAGCTTTCTTT.

V and J are TRBV19 and TRBJ1-5; TRBD1 aligns across 11 bases. The CDR3 has 15 residues. The junction had 8 bases not matched to a gene; V was cut back by 5 bases and J by 8 bases. CDR1 and CDR2 from the germline V gene are LNHDA and SQIVND (reference sequence). CDR3 bases: TGTGCCAGTAGTGCGGGGACAGGGGGAGGGAAGCCCCAGCATTTT. Protein: CASSAGTGGGKPQHF.

This clone came up many times. This chain joins TRBV2 and TRBJ2-1; 7 positions match TRBD2. V was pared by 6 bases and J by 8 bases, with 7 bases of the junction left unmatched. CDR1 SNHLY and CDR2 FYNNEI come from the germline V gene. CDR3 length: 13 residues. Here the CDR3 reads CASRSGGGDEQFF. The CDR3 DNA sequence: TGTGCCAGCAGGTCGGGCGGGGGAGATGAGCAGTTCTTC.

The rearrangement links TRBV6-6 to TRBJ2-1; D is unclear. Germline assignment: CDR1 MNHNY and CDR2 SVGAGI (reference sequence). The CDR3 sequence is 14 residues long. Trimming pared 5 bases from V and 5 bases from J, leaving 13 bases between. CDR3 loop: CASSPNDLHNEQFF. Here the CDR3 DNA reads TGTGCCAGCAGTCCAAACGACTTGCACAATGAGCAGTTCTTC.

The chain couples TRBV18 to TRBJ1-2, with no clear D. The CDR3 runs 13 residues. The V end lost 3 bases, the J end lost 8 bases, and 13 bases lay between the germline ends. The germline CDR1 and CDR2 sequences are KGHSH and LQKENI. The CDR3 is CASSPKSLEGYTF. CDR3 DNA: TGTGCCAGCTCACCTAAAAGCCTAGAGGGCTACACCTTC. The complete variable domain, with remaining parts taken from reference TRBV18 and TRBJ1-2, reads NAGVMQNPRHLVRRRGQEARLRCSPMKGHSHVYWYRQLPEEGLKFMVYLQKENIIDESGMPKERFSAEFPKEGPSILRIQQVVRGDSAAYFCASSPKSLEGYTFGSGTRLTVV.

The chain is built from TRBV5-5 and TRBJ2-2; D perhaps matches TRBD1 (6 bases). V lost 4 bases, J lost 0 bases, and 10 bases lay in between. Germline lookup yields CDR1 SGHKS and CDR2 YYEKEE (reference sequence). This CDR3 spans 15 amino acids. The CDR3 region has the DNA TGTGCCAGCAGCCCGACAGGATCGAACACCGGGGAGCTGTTTTTT. Residues: CASSPTGSNTGELFF.

The rearrangement joins TRBV28 to TRBJ1-1; TRBD1 agrees at 7 bases. The CDR3 sequence is 16 residues long. V shed 3 bases and J 3 bases; nucleotides not matched to a gene: 10. The V gene's germline CDR1 is MDHEN and CDR2 SYDVKM. The CDR3 region is CASSFPDRFVYTEAFF. The CDR3, as DNA: TGTGCCAGCAGTTTCCCGGACAGGTTTGTTTACACTGAAGCTTTCTTT.

The gene calls are TRBV28 and TRBJ2-7; 9 bases map to TRBD1. With 7 bases clipped from V and 5 bases from J, the junction kept 6 bases outside the gene matches. The germline V gene has CDR1 MDHEN and CDR2 SYDVKM. The CDR3 is made up of 13 amino acids. CDR3 coding DNA: TGTGCCAGCATTAACCGACAGGGGGACGAGCAGTACTTC. This encodes CASINRQGDEQYF.

The rearrangement uses TRBV2 and TRBJ2-1, with a weak D call TRBD1 (6 bases). Germline V CDR1 and CDR2: SNHLY, FYNNEI. The V end was cut by 5 bases, the J end by 9 bases, with 8 bases between. This CDR3 has 11 residues. The CDR3 here is CASSLQGEQFF. The DNA of the CDR3 is TGTGCCAGCAGTCTACAGGGTGAGCAGTTCTTC. Based on the CDR3 plus reference TRBV2 and TRBJ2-1, the full variable domain is EPEVTQTPSHQVTQMGQEVILRCVPISNHLYFYWYRQILGQKVEFLVSFYNNEISEKSEIFDDQFSVERPDGSNFTLKIRSTKLEDSAMYFCASSLQGEQFFGPGTRLTVL.

V and J are TRBV4-1 and TRBJ2-2; 7 bases map to TRBD1. CDR3 length: 16 amino acids. J was trimmed by 0 bases and V by 4 bases; bases with no gene match: 5. CDR1 and CDR2 (germline): MGHRA, YSYEKL. The CDR3 sequence: CASSLQTGPNTGELFF. The CDR3 DNA reads as TGCGCCAGCAGCCTCCAGACAGGGCCGAACACCGGGGAGCTGTTTTTT.

In its sample, this clone was seen a few times. The rearrangement joins TRBV7-9 to TRBJ1-1; D ambiguous. V lost 4 bases and J lost 2, with 11 bases in between. This CDR3 comprises 14 residues. Germline V gene data show CDR1 as SEHNR and CDR2 as FQNEAQ (reference sequence). In DNA, the CDR3 is TGTGCCAGCAGCTCTGGGAGAGCAAACACTGAAGCTTTCTTT. This encodes CASSSGRANTEAFF.

The chain recombines TRBV6-4 with TRBJ2-2; 13 bases are a match to TRBD2. The CDR3 contains 16 residues. Germline V CDR1 and CDR2: MRHNA, SNTAGT. Trimming at V came to 5 bases and at J to 4 bases, leaving 4 bases not matched to a gene. CDR3 protein: CASSRTSGGPTGELFF. DNA for the CDR3: TGTGCCAGCAGTCGGACTAGCGGGGGCCCCACCGGGGAGCTGTTTTTT.

This CDR3 reads CASSLSRGFDTQYF. The CDR3 bases are TGCGCCAGCAGCCTTAGTAGGGGTTTCGATACGCAGTATTTT. This chain uses TRBV4-3 with TRBJ2-3, with D possibly being TRBD1 (5 bases). In germline, CDR1 is LGHNA, CDR2 YSLEER. Trimming removed 4 bases from V and 6 bases from J, with 14 bases in between. There are 14 residues in the CDR3.

This chain uses TRBV5-6 with TRBJ2-3, with 9 bases fitting TRBD1. The J segment lost 1 base and the V segment lost 4 bases, leaving 7 bases of the junction unmatched. CDR1 is SGHDT and CDR2 is YYEEEE in the germline V gene. CDR3 length: 16 amino acids. This CDR3 reads CASSAVRTGGTDTQYF. The CDR3 DNA sequence: TGTGCCAGCAGCGCCGTGAGGACAGGGGGCACAGATACGCAGTATTTT.

The J gene is TRBJ1-3, the V gene TRBV6-1; D remains unclear. V lost 7 bases, J lost 1 base, and 14 bases lay in between. This CDR3 is 15 amino acids long. Germline CDR1 reads MNHNS; CDR2 reads SASEGT. Here the CDR3 reads CASTYSWSSGNTIYF. Written as DNA, the CDR3 is TGTGCCAGCACGTATTCATGGAGTTCTGGAAACACCATATATTTT.

This chain connects TRBV2 to TRBJ2-5; 9 positions match TRBD1. The tail of the sequence fits TRBJ2-7 better, so the J call may be wrong. This CDR3 has 15 amino acids. Looked up from germline, CDR1 is SNHLY and CDR2 is FYNNEI. In DNA form, the CDR3 reads TGTGCCAGCAGTGAAATCCGGGACAGGGTGGACGAGCAGTACTTC. Protein sequence: CASSEIRDRVDEQYF.

This chain links TRBV9 with TRBJ2-1; 7 bases match TRBD2. This CDR3 spans 15 amino acids. Trimming took 3 bases from V and 5 from J; bases not matched to a gene: 8. Germline CDR1 SGDLS, CDR2 YYNGEE. CDR3 region: CASSGYGGGNNEQFF. DNA for the CDR3: TGTGCCAGCAGCGGCTATGGGGGAGGGAACAATGAGCAGTTCTTC.

This chain connects TRBV5-1 to TRBJ2-1; TRBD2 is a possible D gene (7 bases). The CDR3 length is 17 residues. The germline V and J ends were trimmed by 0 bases and 0 bases, with 13 bases remaining between them. CDR1 and CDR2 (germline): SGHRS, YFSETQ. CDR3 sequence reads: CASSLGGGGLSYNEQFF. The CDR3 bases are TGCGCCAGCAGCTTGGGGGGCGGGGGCCTCTCCTACAATGAGCAGTTCTTC.

The chain is built from TRBV7-9 and TRBJ2-1, with 7 bases identical to TRBD1. V lost 8 bases to trimming and J lost 4 bases; unmatched junction nucleotides: 5. Germline V CDR1 and CDR2: SEHNR, FQNEAQ (reference sequence). The CDR3 is 13 residues long. CDR3 in amino acids: CASAGTAYNEQFF. Here the CDR3 DNA reads TGTGCCAGCGCAGGGACAGCTTACAATGAGCAGTTCTTC.

The V call is TRBV11-3, the J call TRBJ2-7; TRBD1 aligns across 7 bases. V was clipped by 0 bases and J by 1 base; unmatched bases: 3. This CDR3 region has 15 residues. The germline V gene has CDR1 SGHNT and CDR2 YENEEA. The CDR3, as DNA: TGTGCCAGCAGCTTAGATGGGGGACAGTCCTACGAGCAGTACTTC. This codes for CASSLDGGQSYEQYF.